Described below is a single T cell receptor (beta chain) sequence and its context. As yet, its antigen is unknown. The data originate from a study of OX40 agonist ivuxolimab in advanced cancers. Study-level results: Among the lowest peripheral clonal expansion occurred in 0.1-3.0 mg/kg partial responders. In CD8+ T cells, expanded clones were on average more numerous than in CD4+.

With baseline, cycle 4 day 1, and cycle 7 day 1 as timepoints, blood was sampled. Sequencing was performed with immunoSEQ multiplex PCR; in TCRdb, only in-frame clones are kept and a portion is missing. The sample lists about 14,000 clones; 87% were seen once. The CDR3 runs 15 residues. Trimming took 3 bases from V and 4 from J; bases not matched to a gene: 6. CDR1 and CDR2 from the germline V gene are LGHNA and YNFKEQ. The origin of this receptor is an adult with an advanced solid tumor such as melanoma, head and neck, liver or kidney cancer. The sample here was CD4+ or CD8+ T cells sorted from blood, taken in a trial of the OX40 agonist ivuxolimab. V is TRBV4-2 and J is TRBJ2-5, with TRBD2 matching over 9 bases. The CDR3 spells CASSQERGASETQYF. The CDR3 DNA is TGTGCCAGCAGCCAGGAGCGGGGGGCGTCAGAGACCCAGTACTTC.